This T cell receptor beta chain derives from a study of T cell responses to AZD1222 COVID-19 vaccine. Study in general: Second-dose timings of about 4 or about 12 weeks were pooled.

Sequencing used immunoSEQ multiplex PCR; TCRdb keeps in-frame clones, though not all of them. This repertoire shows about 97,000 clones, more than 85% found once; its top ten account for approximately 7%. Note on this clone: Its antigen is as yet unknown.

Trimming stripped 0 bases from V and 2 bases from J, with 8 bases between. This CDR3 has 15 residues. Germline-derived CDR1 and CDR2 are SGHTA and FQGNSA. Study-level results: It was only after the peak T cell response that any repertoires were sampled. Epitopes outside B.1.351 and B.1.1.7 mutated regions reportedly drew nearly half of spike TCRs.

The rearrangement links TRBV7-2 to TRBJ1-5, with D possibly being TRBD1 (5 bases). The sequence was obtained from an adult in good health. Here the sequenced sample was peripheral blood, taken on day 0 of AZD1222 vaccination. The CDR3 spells CASSLAGTGNQPQHF. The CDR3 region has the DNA TGTGCCAGCAGCTTAGCTGGGACGGGCAATCAGCCCCAGCATTTT.